This T cell receptor (beta chain) was found in a study of blood T cell repertoires in COVID-19. Study background: Acute-phase and convalescent COVID-19 samples originated in the United States, Italy and Spain. Sources were T cells, B-cell-depleted T cells, or PBMCs; the material itself was cDNA or gDNA.

This clone has more than one count but fewer than ten. CDR3 size: 16 residues. V lost 1 base and J lost 0, with 12 bases in between. In germline, CDR1 is MDHEN, CDR2 SYDVKM. Per the authors' pipeline: Reference gene primer amplification gave nucleated cell count estimates. The repertoire was sequenced with immunoSEQ multiplex PCR; TCRdb's copy has only in-frame clones and lacks some. That table is the source of V, J and clone size, and D and trimming were worked out from the DNA. The table records some 110,000 clones, 85% of them present only once. This sequence was found in a man aged 50 to 59 with acute or convalescent COVID-19. The rearrangement links TRBV28 to TRBJ1-2; no clear D gene. Sample: peripheral blood. The CDR3 spells CASSLSYGSANYGYTF. For the CDR3, the DNA is TGTGCCAGCAGTTTATCTTACGGCAGCGCTAACTATGGCTACACCTTC.